This T cell receptor (beta chain) comes out of a study of T-cell memory formation after mild COVID-19. Points from the study as a whole: Contracting CD4+ clones were located mainly in CM and EM, and CD8+ clones in EMRA.

This CDR3 spans 16 amino acids. CDR1 LGHDT and CDR2 YNNKEL come from the germline V gene (reference sequence). J lost 10 bases, V lost 4 bases, and 13 bases had no gene match. Concerning this clonotype itself: What it binds is not known.

In TCRdb, the 5' RACE reads were re-called with MiXCR into one record per CDR3 protein. The table records 110,000 to 150,000 distinct CDR3 sequences, around 25% of them present only once. This TCR was sampled from an adult woman who had mild COVID-19 (a few samples of this study predate the infection). Cell type and time point are not known. What was sequenced was PBMCs or a T cell subset sorted from them (not recorded which). The chain combines TRBV3-1 with TRBJ2-2, with 9 bases fitting TRBD2. CDR3 sequence reads: CASSPRTSAGGEELFF. For the CDR3, the DNA is TGTGCCAGCAGCCCCCGGACTAGCGCCGGAGGGGAGGAGCTGTTTTTT.